This TCR beta chain is from a study of T cells in Graves' hyperthyroidism and ophthalmopathy. Study-wide points: The model forecast ophthalmopathy, anticipating it by a median approximately 7 months before onset.

This clonotype was found a few times. Its target is not known. This CDR3 spans 12 amino acids. V lost 11 bases and J lost 3, with 14 bases in between. Looked up from germline, CDR1 is MNHEY and CDR2 is SMNVEV (reference sequence). Amplified TCR beta CDR3 regions derived from RNA transcripts. When the TCR CDR3 underwent first-round RT-PCR, the HTBI primer set was used. A single record per CDR3 protein comes from TCRdb applying MiXCR to the multiplex PCR reads. The sample gives about 640,000 distinct CDR3 sequences, less than 25% of which show up once; roughly 30% is in the top ten. V and J are TRBV27 and TRBJ2-7; D perhaps matches TRBD1 (6 bases). The sequencing input was blood. The sequence was collected from a man aged 30-40 years with Graves' ophthalmopathy. In DNA, the CDR3 is TGTGCCGGCAAGACAGGCCTCTACGAGCAGTACTTC. Protein: CAGKTGLYEQYF.